The 13 T cell receptor beta chains below all came from one sample that was sequenced in a study of T cells after yellow fever vaccination. TCRdb used MiXCR to reprocess the 5' RACE reads, holding one entry per CDR3 protein. The sample yields roughly 310,000 distinct CDR3 sequences, approximately 3.9% seen once. The sequencing used PBMCs, collected on the day of the yellow fever booster vaccination. The source of these receptors is a young man who received the YFV17D yellow fever vaccine.

This clonotype was counted ten times or more. This chain links TRBV20-1 with TRBJ2-3; TRBD2 is a possible D gene (6 bases). Trimming removed 5 bases from V and 0 bases from J, with 15 bases in between. The V gene's germline CDR1 is DFQATT and CDR2 SNEGSKA (reference sequence). The CDR3 runs to 15 residues. CDR3 sequence (DNA): TGCAGTGCTGGCTGGCGGGGAACTAGCACAGATACGCAGTATTTT. It translates to CSAGWRGTSTDTQYF.

As for this clonotype: A much bigger clone sits one base away, suggesting this may be a read error. The gene calls are TRBV5-6 and TRBJ2-1; D uncertain. Per germline, CDR1 SGHDT and CDR2 YYEEEE. The CDR3 totals 14 residues. This chain's CDR3 is CASLGYNNYNEQLF. CDR3 sequence (DNA): TGTGCCAGCCTAGGGTACAACAACTACAATGAGCAGTTATTC.

This chain joins TRBV20-1 and TRBJ1-5; TRBD1 matches at 7 bases. The V gene end was trimmed by 6 bases and the J gene end by 7 bases; junction bases not matched to a gene: 15. Looked up from germline, CDR1 is DFQATT and CDR2 is SNEGSKA (reference sequence). CDR3 length: 15 residues. In nucleotides, the CDR3 is TGCAGTGCCCGAGGCAGACAGGGACAAAAACAGCCCCAGCATTTT. Translation gives CSARGRQGQKQPQHF.

Many counts were recorded for this clonotype. CDR3 in amino acids: CASTFGAISVFEKLFF. In nucleotides, the CDR3 is TGTGCCAGCACCTTCGGGGCCATTTCGGTTTTTGAAAAACTGTTTTTT. J is TRBJ1-4 and V is TRBV7-9; D perhaps matches TRBD1 (5 bases). Trimming removed 7 bases at V and 7 bases at J, with 22 bases between. The CDR3 covers 16 residues. Germline V gene data show CDR1 as SEHNR and CDR2 as FQNEAQ (reference sequence).

The rearrangement uses TRBV5-1 and TRBJ2-1, with TRBD1 matching over 9 bases. Trimming took 4 bases from V and 10 from J; bases not matched to a gene: 6. Germline V gene sequence: CDR1 SGHRS, CDR2 YFSETQ. This CDR3 comprises 13 residues. The CDR3 region is CASSMDRGREQFF. CDR3 sequence (DNA): TGCGCCAGCAGCATGGACAGGGGACGGGAGCAGTTCTTC. Supplemented by reference TRBV5-1 and TRBJ2-1, the full variable domain reads KAGVTQTPRYLIKTRGQQVTLSCSPISGHRSVSWYQQTPGQGLQFLFEYFSETQRNKGNFPGRFSGRQFSNSRSEMNVSTLELGDSALYLCASSMDRGREQFFGPGTRLTVL.

In this sample, this clonotype turned up a few times. V is TRBV7-2 and J is TRBJ1-4; D unresolved. Germline V gene data show CDR1 as SGHTA and CDR2 as FQGNSA. CDR3 length: 15 amino acids. V was clipped by 4 bases and J by 0 bases, with 9 bases between them. The CDR3 bases are TGTGCCAGCAGCTCCCTCACGTCAACTAATGAAAAACTGTTTTTT. It specifies CASSSLTSTNEKLFF.

V usage is TRBV2 and J usage is TRBJ1-5, with D maybe TRBD1 (6 bases). The germline CDR1 and CDR2 sequences are SNHLY and FYNNEI. Trimming left V 2 bases short and J 2 bases short, with 10 bases between. The CDR3 has 15 residues. The CDR3 nucleotides are TGTGCCAGCAGTGAAAACAGGGTTGGCAATCAGCCCCAGCATTTT. Encoded protein: CASSENRVGNQPQHF.

A few counts support this clonotype. The chain has TRBV7-2 and TRBJ2-1; the D is unclear. The V end lost 2 bases, the J end lost 1 base, and 12 bases lay between the germline ends. This CDR3 comprises 16 residues. In germline, CDR1 is SGHTA, CDR2 FQGNSA. CDR3 protein: CASSLRARKSYNEQFF. The CDR3 region has the DNA TGTGCCAGCAGCTTAAGGGCGCGCAAGTCCTACAATGAGCAGTTCTTC.

This clonotype was counted only a few times. V and J are TRBV4-2 and TRBJ1-4; D is uncertain. The CDR3 is 15 residues long. CDR1 is LGHNA, CDR2 YNFKEQ, per germline. V lost 0 bases and J lost 1, with 6 bases in between. Here the CDR3 reads CASSQDGVTNEKLFF. The CDR3 bases are TGTGCCAGCAGCCAAGACGGAGTAACTAATGAAAAACTGTTTTTT.

This clonotype was found many times. The chain has TRBV6-5 and TRBJ2-1, with D perhaps TRBD2 (6 bases). CDR1 is MNHEY, CDR2 SVGAGI, per germline. Trimming cost V 5 bases and J 0 bases, with 14 bases left between them. The CDR3 length is 16 residues. The CDR3 DNA reads as TGTGCCAGCAGTACCGGGACTTTAAGCTCCTACAATGAGCAGTTCTTC. It yields the protein CASSTGTLSSYNEQFF.

This clonotype turned up a few times. The chain joins TRBV5-1 to TRBJ2-3; D is possibly TRBD2 (5 bases). Between the trimmed V and J ends, which lost 3 bases and 2 bases, there was a span of 16 bases. Per germline, CDR1 SGHRS and CDR2 YFSETQ. The CDR3 has 16 residues. CDR3 DNA sequence: TGCGCCAGCAGCTCGAGTGGTTGGGAGATCACAGATACGCAGTATTTT. Its protein product is CASSSSGWEITDTQYF.

In this sample, this clonotype turned up many times. The chain employs TRBV20-1 and TRBJ2-7, with a tentative D call TRBD1 (6 bases). The V end was cut by 4 bases, the J end by 7 bases, with 14 bases between. CDR3 length: 12 residues. Germline CDR1 is DFQATT and CDR2 is SNEGSKA (reference sequence). CDR3 residues: CSATKTGKEQYV. The CDR3 bases are TGCAGTGCTACGAAGACAGGAAAAGAGCAGTACGTC.

This clonotype was detected a few times. The chain carries TRBV6-5 and TRBJ2-1, with 9 bases identical to TRBD1. Germline V gives CDR1 MNHEY, CDR2 SVGAGI. With 7 bases clipped from V and 6 bases from J, the junction kept 10 bases outside the gene matches. The CDR3 loop spans 15 amino acids. Here the CDR3 reads CASTQGTGRINEQFF. In DNA form, the CDR3 reads TGTGCCAGCACCCAAGGGACAGGGCGAATCAATGAGCAGTTCTTC.